One sample yielded the 29 T cell receptor beta chains listed below, sequenced in a study of blood T cell repertoires in COVID-19. Generated by immunoSEQ multiplex PCR, the TCRdb table keeps only in-frame clones and is missing some. The repertoire holds about 140,000 clones, 84% seen once, with less than 4% in the top ten. The sequencing sample was made of PBMCs or T cells enriched from blood (not recorded which). The receptors derive from a woman between 50 and 59 years old with acute COVID-19.

This clone was seen only once. V usage is TRBV6-2 or TRBV6-3 and J usage is TRBJ2-7, with 9 bases that match TRBD1. CDR3 length: 17 amino acids. From germline, CDR1 is MNHEY and CDR2 SVGEGT. The V and J ends lost 0 bases and 6 bases, in that order; junction bases with no gene match: 12. The CDR3 DNA is TGTGCCAGCAGTTACTCGTTTGGAGGGACAGGGATACGCGAGCAGTACTTC. Its protein product is CASSYSFGGTGIREQYF.

The chain joins TRBV6-5 to TRBJ1-2; TRBD1 agrees at 7 bases. Germline V CDR1 and CDR2: MNHEY, SVGAGI. V lost 0 bases, J lost 4 bases, and 2 bases stayed unmatched. The CDR3 runs 14 residues. This CDR3 is CASSYSRDSYGYTF. As DNA, the CDR3 is TGTGCCAGCAGTTACTCTCGGGACAGCTATGGCTACACCTTC.

The V call is TRBV29-1, the J call TRBJ2-1; D is ambiguous. This CDR3 spans 14 amino acids. V lost 3 bases to trimming and J lost 0 bases, with 9 bases between them. Per the germline V gene, CDR1 is SQVTM and CDR2 is ANQGSEA. CDR3 amino acids: CSVDLVSSYNEQFF. The DNA of the CDR3 is TGCAGCGTTGACCTGGTCAGCTCCTACAATGAGCAGTTCTTC.

The rearrangement joins TRBV10-3 to TRBJ2-7, with a tentative D call TRBD1 (6 bases). The CDR3 runs 13 residues. The germline gives CDR1 ENHRY, CDR2 SYGVKD. Trimming removed 9 bases at V and 4 bases at J, with 16 bases between. The CDR3 coding sequence is TGTGCCATATGCCTCGGGACAAGTTACGAGCAGTACTTC. Protein sequence: CAICLGTSYEQYF.

V gene TRBV3-1 (or the pseudogene TRBV3-2) combines with J gene TRBJ2-2, with 12 bases aligning to TRBD2. Germline CDR1 LGHDT, CDR2 YNNKEL (reference sequence). This CDR3 comprises 19 residues. V gave up 0 bases and J gave up 3 bases; unmatched junction bases: 8. Here the CDR3 reads CASSQETGTSGFDTGELFF. The CDR3 DNA sequence: TGTGCCAGCAGCCAAGAGACCGGGACTAGCGGGTTTGACACCGGGGAGCTGTTTTTT.

CDR3 residues: CAWSPGTGGVYGYTF. The CDR3 DNA reads as TGTGCCTGGAGTCCCGGGACAGGGGGGGTCTATGGCTACACCTTC. The chain recombines TRBV30 with TRBJ1-2; 11 positions agree with TRBD1. The J segment lost 4 bases and the V segment lost 2 bases, leaving 6 bases of the junction unmatched. The CDR3 length is 15 residues. Germline values: CDR1 GTSNPN, CDR2 SVGIG (reference sequence).

The rearrangement uses TRBV9 and TRBJ2-3; TRBD2 agrees at 10 bases. J was trimmed by 1 base and V by 4 bases; bases with no gene match: 12. CDR1 and CDR2 from the germline V gene are SGDLS and YYNGEE. The length of the CDR3 is 18 residues. The CDR3 bases are TGTGCCAGCAGCCTCGGGACTAGCGCCTTCCTTGGCACAGATACGCAGTATTTT. The encoded protein is CASSLGTSAFLGTDTQYF.

The chain has TRBV7-2 and TRBJ1-3; D is unresolved. Per the germline V gene, CDR1 is SGHTA and CDR2 is FQGNSA. Between the trimmed V and J ends, which lost 1 base and 2 bases, there was a span of 15 bases. The CDR3 is made up of 17 amino acids. CDR3 loop: CASSLEVSQSAGNTIYF. The CDR3 DNA reads TGTGCCAGCAGCTTAGAAGTCTCGCAATCGGCTGGAAACACCATATATTTT.

This clone turned up a few times. V is TRBV5-5 and J is TRBJ1-5, with 7 positions matching TRBD1. The length of the CDR3 is 16 residues. Trimming at V came to 2 bases and at J to 1 base, leaving 6 bases not matched to a gene. CDR1 is SGHKS and CDR2 is YYEKEE in the germline V gene (reference sequence). The CDR3: CASSLMPGQSNQPQHF. The CDR3 DNA is TGTGCCAGCAGCTTAATGCCGGGACAGAGCAATCAGCCCCAGCATTTT.

The chain uses TRBV6-5 and TRBJ1-2, with D possibly being TRBD1 (5 bases). CDR1 is MNHEY, CDR2 SVGAGI, per germline. V lost 7 bases and J 7 bases, leaving 22 bases between the germline ends. This CDR3 spans 15 amino acids. The CDR3 reads CASTYDLGTSLGYTF. For the CDR3, the DNA is TGTGCCAGCACCTATGACTTAGGGACTTCACTTGGCTACACCTTC.

This chain uses TRBV21-1 with TRBJ2-2; the table's D call, TRBD1, has no DNA check behind it. TRBV21-1 is a listed pseudogene. This CDR3 is built from 14 residues. CDR3 coding DNA: TGTGCCAGACCGAAACGACACCGCACCGGGGAGCTGTTTTTT. It is translated as CARPKRHRTGELFF.

The CDR3 loop reads CAWSVNRGVGYTF. In DNA, the CDR3 is TGTGCCTGGAGTGTTAACAGGGGAGTTGGCTACACCTTC. The J gene is TRBJ1-2, the V gene TRBV30; 7 bases match TRBD1. This CDR3 comprises 13 residues. The germline V gene has CDR1 GTSNPN and CDR2 SVGIG (reference sequence). J was trimmed by 7 bases and V by 0 bases; bases with no gene match: 5.

The rearrangement links TRBV6-5 to TRBJ1-4, with 9 bases lining up with TRBD1. The CDR3 extends over 14 amino acids. The germline gives CDR1 MNHEY, CDR2 SVGAGI. V shed 6 bases, J shed 5 bases, and the junction held 4 bases outside the gene matches. CDR3 nucleotides: TGTGCCAGCAGCGTCGGGACAGGGAATGAAAAACTGTTTTTT. Amino acid sequence: CASSVGTGNEKLFF.

This clone was picked up one time. This chain uses TRBV15 with TRBJ1-1; D is unresolved. Trimming removed 1 base from V and 7 bases from J, with 7 bases in between. Germline CDR1 LNHNV, CDR2 YYDKDF (reference sequence). The CDR3 contains 12 residues. The CDR3 region is CATSRGEGEAFF. The CDR3 DNA reads TGTGCCACCAGCAGAGGCGAGGGTGAAGCTTTCTTT.

This chain uses TRBV5-6 with TRBJ2-3; D gene uncertain. CDR3 length: 11 amino acids. The V gene's germline CDR1 is SGHDT and CDR2 YYEEEE. V dropped 4 bases and J dropped 4 bases, with 4 bases sitting between them. The CDR3 DNA is TGTGCCAGCAGCCTCGCAGATACGCAGTATTTT. Its translation: CASSLADTQYF.

This chain connects TRBV5-4 to TRBJ2-7, with 8 bases that match TRBD2. The CDR3 covers 14 residues. J was trimmed by 0 bases and V by 2 bases; bases with no gene match: 1. Per the germline V gene, CDR1 is SGHNT and CDR2 is YYREEE (reference sequence). The DNA for the CDR3 is TGTGCCAGCAGCTTCAGCGGGAGCTCCTACGAGCAGTACTTC. Its translation is CASSFSGSSYEQYF. Together with reference TRBV5-4 and TRBJ2-7, the CDR3 gives the full variable domain: ETGVTQSPTHLIKTRGQQVTLRCSSQSGHNTVSWYQQALGQGPQFIFQYYREEENGRGNFPPRFSGLQFPNYSSELNVNALELDDSALYLCASSFSGSSYEQYFGPGTRLTVT.

The chain has TRBV4-1 and TRBJ2-5; 10 bases line up with TRBD2. The CDR3 extends over 14 amino acids. CDR1 is MGHRA and CDR2 is YSYEKL in the germline V gene. Trimming took 11 bases from V and 5 from J; bases not matched to a gene: 11. Here the CDR3 reads CAALAGPRAETQYF. The CDR3 DNA sequence: TGCGCCGCACTAGCGGGGCCCCGGGCGGAGACCCAGTACTTC.

The chain links TRBV2 to TRBJ1-6; TRBD1 matches at 10 bases. CDR1 and CDR2 from the germline V gene are SNHLY and FYNNEI. Losses at the gene ends were 5 bases for V and 9 bases for J; bases not matched to a gene: 7. The length of the CDR3 is 15 residues. CDR3 amino acids: CASSRSGQGGSPLHF. The CDR3 nucleotides read TGTGCCAGCAGTCGTTCTGGACAGGGGGGTTCACCCCTCCACTTT.

This clone was detected a few times. The J gene is TRBJ2-2, the V gene TRBV27; the match to TRBD1 covers 7 bases. The CDR3 runs to 15 residues. Per the germline V gene, CDR1 is MNHEY and CDR2 is SMNVEV (reference sequence). The ends lost 4 bases at V and 5 bases at J; junction bases unmatched: 7. The CDR3 sequence: CASSYRQGRTGELFF. CDR3 in DNA: TGTGCCAGCAGTTATCGACAGGGTCGGACCGGGGAGCTGTTTTTT.

The rearrangement uses TRBV5-4 and TRBJ2-1, with 13 bases aligning to TRBD2. The CDR3 length is 16 residues. Germline-derived CDR1 and CDR2 are SGHNT and YYREEE (reference sequence). V was clipped by 0 bases and J by 10 bases; unmatched bases: 7. The CDR3 DNA follows: TGTGCCAGCAGCTTGGGACTAGCGGGAGGTTTGGGGGAGCAGTTCTTC. Its translation: CASSLGLAGGLGEQFF.

This clone has just a few counts. The gene calls are TRBV14 and TRBJ2-5; 10 nucleotides align to TRBD1. With 1 base clipped from V and 3 bases from J, the junction kept 23 bases outside the gene matches. The germline V gene encodes CDR1 SGHDN and CDR2 FVKESK. The CDR3 totals 22 residues. CDR3 coding DNA: TGTGCCAGCAGCCAAGGGGGGGCCACCGGGACAGGGGAAGCGGTGCGGAAAGAGACCCAGTACTTC. It specifies CASSQGGATGTGEAVRKETQYF.

This sequence joins TRBV5-1 and TRBJ2-2; 8 bases are shared with TRBD2. This CDR3 contains 15 residues. V lost 6 bases, J lost 7 bases, and 11 bases stayed unmatched. In germline, CDR1 is SGHRS, CDR2 YFSETQ. As DNA, the CDR3 is TGCGCCAGCAATCCGCTTAGCGGGAAGTTCGGGGAGCTGTTTTTT. Its translation is CASNPLSGKFGELFF.

This clone was observed a few times. This chain joins TRBV3-1 (or the pseudogene TRBV3-2) and TRBJ1-1; D unresolved. Germline CDR1 reads LGHDT; CDR2 reads YNNKEL (reference sequence). V lost 6 bases, J lost 2 bases, and 22 bases lay in between. The CDR3 loop spans 17 amino acids. For the CDR3, the DNA is TGTGCCAGCAGGCCCCTCTTCGGGAGTTCGGGTAACACTGAAGCTTTCTTT. Its translation: CASRPLFGSSGNTEAFF.

A remark on this clone: At one boundary the junction diverges from the germline segment, which might be a read error. The rearrangement uses TRBV7-8 and TRBJ2-1; 12 nucleotides line up with TRBD2. This CDR3 contains 16 residues. CDR1 is SGHVS, CDR2 FQNEAQ, per germline. CDR3 sequence reads: CASNLAGTSGSGEQFF. The CDR3 DNA follows: TGTGCCAGCAACTTAGCGGGGACTAGCGGGTCTGGGGAGCAGTTCTTC. Together with reference TRBV7-8 and TRBJ2-1, the CDR3 gives the full variable domain: GAGVSQSPRYKVAKRGQDVALRCDPISGHVSLFWYQQALGQGPEFLTYFQNEAQLDKSGLPSDRFFAERPEGSVSTLKIQRTQQEDSAVYLCASNLAGTSGSGEQFFGPGTRLTVL.

This chain uses TRBV7-2 with TRBJ2-7; 7 nucleotides match TRBD1. There are 15 residues in the CDR3. Looked up from germline, CDR1 is SGHTA and CDR2 is FQGNSA. V was pared by 6 bases and J by 2 bases, with 10 bases of the junction left unmatched. DNA for the CDR3: TGTGCCAGCAGTTCACCCGACAGGGTCGCCTACGAGCAGTACTTC. It is translated as CASSSPDRVAYEQYF.

This clone was seen only a few times. V and J are TRBV10-1 and TRBJ2-7; 9 bases line up with TRBD1. V shed 6 bases, J shed 2 bases, and the junction held 5 bases outside the gene matches. Per germline, CDR1 WNHNN and CDR2 SYGVQD (reference sequence). The CDR3 extends over 14 amino acids. In DNA, the CDR3 is TGCGCCAGCAGGGAGGGGACAGGGCCCTACGAGCAGTACTTC. It is translated as CASREGTGPYEQYF.

The rearrangement uses TRBV27 and TRBJ2-2; TRBD1 matches 8 bases. CDR3 length equals 19 residues. J lost 5 bases, V lost 6 bases, and 20 bases had no gene match. CDR1 and CDR2 from the germline V gene are MNHEY and SMNVEV (reference sequence). The CDR3 spells CASRPLAGQGASSTGELFF. In DNA, the CDR3 is TGTGCCAGCAGGCCTTTGGCCGGCCAGGGGGCATCGAGTACCGGGGAGCTGTTTTTT.

The V and J genes are TRBV27 and TRBJ2-7; 11 bases line up with TRBD1. Trimming removed 4 bases from V and 4 bases from J; junction bases left unmatched: 3. CDR3 length: 14 amino acids. Germline V gene sequence: CDR1 MNHEY, CDR2 SMNVEV (reference sequence). CDR3 sequence (DNA): TGTGCCAGCAGTTCCCGGGACAGGGGGTACGAGCAGTACTTC. Amino acids: CASSSRDRGYEQYF.

The chain recombines TRBV30 with TRBJ2-5; D may be TRBD1 (6 bases). V was pared by 1 base and J by 3 bases, with 12 bases between. CDR3 length: 14 amino acids. The germline gives CDR1 GTSNPN, CDR2 SVGIG (reference sequence). The CDR3 reads CAWSDGQLEETQYF. Here the CDR3 DNA reads TGTGCCTGGAGTGACGGACAGTTAGAAGAGACCCAGTACTTC.